This T cell receptor (beta chain) was sequenced for a study of T cells after yellow fever vaccination. Study information: Libraries from low-cell-number fractions were prepared with the SMART-Seq v4 Ultra Low Input RNA kit.

The CDR3 is 15 residues long. Trimming shortened V by 8 bases and J by 6 bases, and 20 bases separated the two germline ends. Study outcomes and limitations: Clones that expanded after primary vaccination mostly reappeared after the booster (just under 98% CD4, roughly 90% CD8). By day 5 rather than day 15, the secondary response had peaked, though it was weaker. Some clonotypes were seen in both the CD4 and the CD8 compartments. These made up a small share and likely arose from convergent recombination.

TCRdb reanalysed the 5' RACE reads using MiXCR and keeps one entry per CDR3 protein. The sample gives about 240,000 distinct CDR3 sequences, roughly 4% of which show up once; 15% to 20% is in the top ten. This clonotype was seen repeatedly, ten times or more. Its antigen is still unknown. V usage is TRBV12-3 or TRBV12-4 and J usage is TRBJ1-5, with D possibly being TRBD1 (5 bases). This TCR was sampled from a man between 18 and 29 years old who received the YFV17D yellow fever vaccine. The sequencing here drew on PBMCs, taken 15 days after the yellow fever booster vaccination. CDR3 in DNA: TGTGCCAGCCGGATCGGTGTAGGGGAAGGTCAGCCCCAGCATTTT. Protein product: CASRIGVGEGQPQHF.